The 14 T cell receptor beta chains presented below share a single source sample, sequenced in a study of siplizumab effects on memory and regulatory T cells. Sequencing was performed with immunoSEQ multiplex PCR; in TCRdb, only in-frame clones are kept and a portion is missing. Among some 97,000 clones, approximately 92% were seen once, and the ten largest hold roughly 2.7%. The material sequenced was CD4+ T cells sorted from blood. These TCRs come from a human donor in good health. Some clones in this sample may be carry-over from other donors' samples.

The chain combines TRBV7-2 with TRBJ2-7, with TRBD1 matching 8 bases. The CDR3 extends over 12 amino acids. V lost 2 bases to trimming and J lost 12 bases; unmatched junction nucleotides: 6. Germline V gene lookup returns CDR1 SGHTA and CDR2 FQGNSA. CDR3 loop: CASSLQGALWYF. The CDR3 region has the DNA TGTGCCAGCAGCTTACAGGGGGCGCTTTGGTACTTC.

This chain connects TRBV11-2 to TRBJ2-2; D gene uncertain. Germline CDR1 SGHAT, CDR2 FQNNGV. This CDR3 spans 15 amino acids. Trimming took off 2 bases at V and 1 base at J, with 8 bases between the two ends. The CDR3 sequence is CASSLNGENTGELFF. The CDR3, as DNA: TGTGCCAGCAGCTTAAACGGCGAGAACACCGGGGAGCTGTTTTTT. The full variable domain, in which reference TRBV11-2 and TRBJ2-2 provide the parts outside the CDR3, is EAGVAQSPRYKIIEKRQSVAFWCNPISGHATLYWYQQILGQGPKLLIQFQNNGVVDDSQLPKDRFSAERLKGVDSTLKIQPAKLEDSAVYLCASSLNGENTGELFFGEGSRLTVL.

The V gene is TRBV7-9, the J gene TRBJ2-1; possible D gene TRBD1, 5 bases. The germline gives CDR1 SEHNR, CDR2 FQNEAQ (reference sequence). The CDR3 totals 12 residues. The ends were cut back, 2 bases at V and 7 bases at J, with 6 bases in the middle. The CDR3 bases are TGTGCCAGCAGCTTAAAGGGGAATGAGCAGTTCTTC. Its protein product is CASSLKGNEQFF.

The J gene is TRBJ2-1, the V gene TRBV18; 8 bases are a match to TRBD1. Per the germline V gene, CDR1 is KGHSH and CDR2 is LQKENI. This CDR3 is 15 amino acids long. V dropped 5 bases and J dropped 5; count of bases not matched to a gene: 8. In nucleotides, the CDR3 is TGTGCCAGCTCAATTGGGACAGGCTACCACAATGAGCAGTTCTTC. Translation gives CASSIGTGYHNEQFF.

This clone came up once. This chain connects TRBV5-4 to TRBJ2-3; D is possibly TRBD2 (6 bases). CDR1 is SGHNT, CDR2 YYREEE, per germline (reference sequence). Deletions cut 1 base from V and 4 bases from J, with 10 bases between. The CDR3 runs to 14 residues. The CDR3 sequence: CASSLTSLPDTQYF. CDR3 sequence (DNA): TGTGCCAGCAGCTTGACTAGCCTCCCAGATACGCAGTATTTT.

The chain uses TRBV19 and TRBJ2-3; the match to TRBD1 covers 8 bases. The V gene end was trimmed by 1 base and the J gene end by 4 bases; junction bases not matched to a gene: 7. The germline gives CDR1 LNHDA, CDR2 SQIVND (reference sequence). This CDR3 is 16 amino acids long. CDR3 sequence: CASSIVRTGNPDTQYF. The CDR3 coding sequence is TGTGCCAGTAGTATAGTTAGGACAGGGAATCCAGATACGCAGTATTTT.

CDR3 amino acids: CAWSSKQGVDQPQHF. CDR3 sequence (DNA): TGTGCCTGGAGTTCAAAACAGGGAGTAGATCAGCCCCAGCATTTT. The chain couples TRBV30 to TRBJ1-5; weak D call: TRBD1 (6 bases). Germline values: CDR1 GTSNPN, CDR2 SVGIG (reference sequence). The CDR3 has 15 residues. V lost 2 bases and J 5 bases, leaving 16 bases between the germline ends.

The chain employs TRBV19 and TRBJ2-1, with D unclear. Trimming stripped 2 bases from V and 2 bases from J, with 4 bases between. Germline V gives CDR1 LNHDA, CDR2 SQIVND (reference sequence). There are 13 residues in the CDR3. The CDR3 DNA follows: TGTGCCAGTAGTATAAGCCCCTACAATGAGCAGTTCTTC. Translating gives CASSISPYNEQFF.

The V and J genes are TRBV29-1 and TRBJ1-1; unclear D gene. V was clipped by 2 bases and J by 4 bases, with 14 bases between them. CDR1 SQVTM and CDR2 ANQGSEA come from the germline V gene. CDR3 length equals 14 residues. CDR3 amino acids: CSVEKSQVGTEAFF. The CDR3 DNA is TGCAGCGTTGAAAAATCCCAAGTGGGCACTGAAGCTTTCTTT.

The chain links TRBV11-2 to TRBJ2-7, with D perhaps TRBD2 (7 bases). The CDR3 extends over 19 amino acids. The germline V and J ends were trimmed by 0 bases and 2 bases, with 23 bases remaining between them. The germline V gene encodes CDR1 SGHAT and CDR2 FQNNGV. Here the CDR3 reads CASSLDHQGRGLRTYEQYF. Written as DNA, the CDR3 is TGTGCCAGCAGCTTAGATCATCAGGGGAGGGGACTCCGTACCTACGAGCAGTACTTC.

The chain is built from TRBV5-4 and TRBJ1-1, with D perhaps matching TRBD1 (6 bases). There are 15 residues in the CDR3. V gave up 2 bases and J gave up 4 bases, with 15 bases separating them. Per germline, CDR1 SGHNT and CDR2 YYREEE (reference sequence). The CDR3 DNA sequence: TGTGCCAGCAGCTTACAGACAGGAGAGGGCACTGAAGCTTTCTTT. Translating gives CASSLQTGEGTEAFF.

This sequence joins TRBV11-2 and TRBJ2-7, with D uncertain. The CDR3 runs to 15 residues. The germline gives CDR1 SGHAT, CDR2 FQNNGV. Between the trimmed V and J ends, which lost 5 bases and 3 bases, there was a span of 17 bases. The CDR3 protein is CASSPTPDSGYEQYF. For the CDR3, the DNA is TGTGCCAGCAGCCCGACCCCAGACTCGGGCTACGAGCAGTACTTC.

This CDR3 is CASSLLSINTEAFF. The CDR3 region has the DNA TGTGCCAGCAGTTTATTGAGTATTAACACTGAAGCTTTCTTT. The genes are TRBV28 and TRBJ1-1; D call uncertain. V was cut by 1 base and J by 2 bases, with 8 bases left in between. This CDR3 is built from 14 residues. Germline CDR1 and CDR2: MDHEN and SYDVKM.

The chain carries TRBV19 and TRBJ1-4; no clear D gene. The CDR3 is 14 amino acids. CDR1 is LNHDA and CDR2 is SQIVND in the germline V gene (reference sequence). Trimming took 6 bases from V and 4 from J, leaving 12 bases between them. The CDR3 is CASRKGANNEKLFF. The CDR3 DNA reads TGTGCCAGTAGAAAGGGAGCGAATAATGAAAAACTGTTTTTT.